These T cell receptor beta chains were read from a single sample in a study of T cells after yellow fever vaccination. TCRdb reprocessed the 5' RACE reads via MiXCR and lists one record per CDR3 protein. The data contain under 250,000 distinct CDR3 sequences, roughly 3.3% of them singletons. The source was CD4+ T cells sorted from PBMCs, collected 10 days after the yellow fever booster vaccination. The receptors come from a man aged 18 to 29 who received the YFV17D yellow fever vaccine. The CDR3 runs from the conserved cysteine through the conserved F or W. The order of the fields is J gene, clone size, D gene, V gene, CDR3 DNA, CDR3 protein. The D gene is left open where the match is weak. For some rows the clone size is stated as once, few or many, or as a class when expanded; others skip it.

j_gene: TRBJ2-7
abundance: many
d_gene: TRBD1
v_gene: TRBV11-2
CDR3nt: TGTGCCAGCAGGGGATCGGGACAGGCGAGACCCTACGAGCAGTACTTC
CDR3aa: CASRGSGQARPYEQYF

j_gene: TRBJ2-1
abundance: many
d_gene: TRBD1
v_gene: TRBV27
CDR3nt: TGTGCCAGCAGTTTTTGGCAGGGGGCCCACAATGAGCAGTTCTTC
CDR3aa: CASSFWQGAHNEQFF

j_gene: TRBJ1-5
abundance: few
d_gene: .
v_gene: TRBV20-1
CDR3nt: TGCAGTGCTAGTCCTAGGGGGGGGCGCTCCCATCAGCCCCAGCATTTT
CDR3aa: CSASPRGGRSHQPQHF

j_gene: TRBJ1-1
abundance: many
d_gene: TRBD1
v_gene: TRBV29-1
CDR3nt: TGCAGCGTGAACCGACAGGGGAACACTGAAGCTTTCTTT
CDR3aa: CSVNRQGNTEAFF

j_gene: TRBJ2-2
abundance: many
d_gene: TRBD2
v_gene: TRBV7-3
CDR3nt: TGTGCCAGCAGCTCCGGACTAGCTCCCGGGGAGCTGTTTTTT
CDR3aa: CASSSGLAPGELFF

j_gene: TRBJ2-1
abundance: many
d_gene: .
v_gene: TRBV24-1
CDR3nt: TGTGCCACCAGTGATACCAGGGGTAGGAACAATGAGCAGTTCTTC
CDR3aa: CATSDTRGRNNEQFF

j_gene: TRBJ2-3
abundance: many
d_gene: .
v_gene: TRBV5-1
CDR3nt: TGCGCCAGCAGGATTGGCGGGGAAAATACGCAGTATTTT
CDR3aa: CASRIGGENTQYF

j_gene: TRBJ2-1
abundance: .
d_gene: TRBD2
v_gene: TRBV20-1
CDR3nt: TGCAGTGCCCAACGGCGGACTAGGGGATACAATGAGCAGTTCTTC
CDR3aa: CSAQRRTRGYNEQFF

j_gene: TRBJ2-5
abundance: many
d_gene: .
v_gene: TRBV5-1
CDR3nt: TGCGCCAGCAGCTTGGGCGGGACCCAACAAGAGACCCAGTACTTC
CDR3aa: CASSLGGTQQETQYF

j_gene: TRBJ1-1
abundance: many
d_gene: .
v_gene: TRBV7-2
CDR3nt: TGTGCCAGCAGCTCTACAGGGAATGAAGCTTTCTTT
CDR3aa: CASSSTGNEAFF

j_gene: TRBJ1-6
abundance: many
d_gene: .
v_gene: TRBV20-1
CDR3nt: TGCAGTGCTAGAGAACTCACCAGTACTACTTATAATTCACCCCTCCACTTT
CDR3aa: CSARELTSTTYNSPLHF

j_gene: TRBJ2-3
abundance: few
d_gene: .
v_gene: TRBV5-1
CDR3nt: TGCGCCAGCAGCTTGGAATACGGGAGCGCAGATACGCAGTATTTT
CDR3aa: CASSLEYGSADTQYF

j_gene: TRBJ2-2
abundance: many
d_gene: .
v_gene: TRBV6-5
CDR3nt: TGTGCCAGCAGTTACGGTGTTGGGGGGCCCGACACCGGGGAGCTGTTTTTT
CDR3aa: CASSYGVGGPDTGELFF

j_gene: TRBJ1-5
abundance: many
d_gene: .
v_gene: TRBV10-3
CDR3nt: TGTGCCATCAGTGGTGGGCGTTTGAATCAGCCCCAGCATTTT
CDR3aa: CAISGGRLNQPQHF

j_gene: TRBJ1-1
abundance: few
d_gene: .
v_gene: TRBV3-1
CDR3nt: TGTGCCAGCAGCCAAGACGGGGGGTCGTATAGCACTGAAGCTTTCTTT
CDR3aa: CASSQDGGSYSTEAFF

j_gene: TRBJ2-3
abundance: many
d_gene: .
v_gene: TRBV20-1
CDR3nt: TGCAGTGCTGAAGGACAGATGGGAGATACGCAGTATTTT
CDR3aa: CSAEGQMGDTQYF

j_gene: TRBJ2-7
abundance: many
d_gene: TRBD2
v_gene: TRBV7-2
CDR3nt: TGTGCCAGCAGCTTAGCGGGGGGGACCTACGAGCAGTACTTC
CDR3aa: CASSLAGGTYEQYF

j_gene: TRBJ1-2
abundance: .
d_gene: .
v_gene: TRBV12-3/TRBV12-4
CDR3nt: TGTGCCAGCAGTTCCCGGCCAGGGGATGGCTACACCTTC
CDR3aa: CASSSRPGDGYTF

j_gene: TRBJ2-5
abundance: few
d_gene: .
v_gene: TRBV6-2/TRBV6-3
CDR3nt: TGTGCCAGCAGTAAATCTGGACAGCGAAGGGCGACCCAGTACTTC
CDR3aa: CASSKSGQRRATQYF

j_gene: TRBJ1-5
abundance: .
d_gene: .
v_gene: TRBV28
CDR3nt: TGTGCCAGCAGTTTATTAAGCAATCAGCCCCAGCATTTT
CDR3aa: CASSLLSNQPQHF

j_gene: TRBJ2-5
abundance: .
d_gene: .
v_gene: TRBV6-5
CDR3nt: TGTGCCAGCACCGAAGCCTCAGGTCAAGAGACCCAGTACTTC
CDR3aa: CASTEASGQETQYF

j_gene: TRBJ1-5
abundance: few
d_gene: .
v_gene: TRBV6-2/TRBV6-3
CDR3nt: TGTGCCAGCAGTCACCTGGGTACCGGGCTCTATAGCAATCAGCCCCAGCATTTT
CDR3aa: CASSHLGTGLYSNQPQHF

j_gene: TRBJ2-1
abundance: .
d_gene: .
v_gene: TRBV18
CDR3nt: TGTGCCAGCTCACCACCCGGAAACTACAATGAGCAGTTCTTC
CDR3aa: CASSPPGNYNEQFF

j_gene: TRBJ1-6
abundance: few
d_gene: .
v_gene: TRBV4-3
CDR3nt: TGCGCCAGCAGCCAAGAAAACAGTTCACCCCTCCACTTT
CDR3aa: CASSQENSSPLHF

j_gene: TRBJ2-7
abundance: many
d_gene: .
v_gene: TRBV29-1
CDR3nt: TGCAGCGTTGAAGGGGTAGAGGATTACGAGCAGTACTTC
CDR3aa: CSVEGVEDYEQYF

j_gene: TRBJ2-1
abundance: .
d_gene: .
v_gene: TRBV27
CDR3nt: TGTGCCAGCAGTTCGCCCTTCAACAATGAGCAGTTCTTC
CDR3aa: CASSSPFNNEQFF